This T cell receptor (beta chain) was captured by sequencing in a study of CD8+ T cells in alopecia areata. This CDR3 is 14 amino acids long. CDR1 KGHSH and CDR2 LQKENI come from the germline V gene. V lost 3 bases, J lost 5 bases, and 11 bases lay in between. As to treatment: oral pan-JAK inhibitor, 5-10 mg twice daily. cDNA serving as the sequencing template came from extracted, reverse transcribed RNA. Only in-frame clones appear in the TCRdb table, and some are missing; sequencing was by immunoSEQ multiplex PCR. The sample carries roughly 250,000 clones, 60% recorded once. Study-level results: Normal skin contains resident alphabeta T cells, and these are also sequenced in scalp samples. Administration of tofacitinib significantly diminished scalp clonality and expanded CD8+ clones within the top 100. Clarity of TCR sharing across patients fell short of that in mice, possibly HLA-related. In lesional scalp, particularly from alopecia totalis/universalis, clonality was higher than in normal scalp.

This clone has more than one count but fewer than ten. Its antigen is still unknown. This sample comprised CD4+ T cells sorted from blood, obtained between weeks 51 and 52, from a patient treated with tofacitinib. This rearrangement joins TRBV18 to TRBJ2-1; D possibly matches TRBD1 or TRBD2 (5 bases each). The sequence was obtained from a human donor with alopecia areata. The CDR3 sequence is CASSPLRGDNEQFF. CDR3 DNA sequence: TGTGCCAGCTCACCCCTTCGGGGCGACAATGAGCAGTTCTTC.